This T cell receptor (beta chain) is from a study of cytomegalovirus exposure and HLA in healthy donors. About the study: Approximately 180 million T cells yielded under 130 million unique TCR beta sequences in earlier analysis.

Germline V gives CDR1 SNHLY, CDR2 FYNNEI. The ends lost 4 bases at V and 5 bases at J; junction bases unmatched: 4. The CDR3 loop spans 14 amino acids. Turning to this clone: Its antigen is unknown.

Researchers ran the PCR with 60 Vbeta and 13 Jbeta primers. Repertoires were generated with immunoSEQ multiplex PCR, while TCRdb's copy carries only in-frame clones and drops some. Counted here are 90,000 to 150,000 clones, 75% occurring once; the ten biggest clones make up 2.5% to 3.5%. The study, taken as a whole, reports: Later work found that TCR association rates differed between HLA loci; DRB1 had the most and HLA-C the fewest. Approximately 160 TCR beta chains were listed as cytomegalovirus-associated. It was likely that a cluster of highly shared sequence variants was a sequencing artifact.

Material for sequencing was PBMCs. The rearrangement joins TRBV2 to TRBJ1-5; 8 bases align to TRBD1. This sequence originates from a woman in her thirties or forties in good health and CMV-seropositive. As DNA, the CDR3 is TGTGCCAGCAGTGGGACAGGGAGCTATCAGCCCCAGCATTTT. This gives the protein CASSGTGSYQPQHF.